This T cell receptor beta chain originates from a study of cytomegalovirus exposure and HLA in healthy donors. Germline trimming cut 5 bases from V and 5 bases from J; bases unmatched to any gene: 7. Germline assignment: CDR1 SGHAT and CDR2 FQDESV (reference sequence). There are 14 residues in the CDR3. A single count supports this clone. Both 60 Vbeta primers and 13 Jbeta primers went into the PCR. Here immunoSEQ multiplex PCR was the method, and the copy in TCRdb shows in-frame clones only, minus some. This sample has about 120,000 clones, with over 70% found just once. The TCR sequence derives from a young man in good health and CMV-seropositive. Sequenced material: PBMCs. The gene calls are TRBV11-1 and TRBJ2-7, with 9 bases identical to TRBD2. Written as DNA, the CDR3 is TGTGCCAGCAGCCGCGGACTAGCGTCCCACGAGCAGTACTTC. It translates to CASSRGLASHEQYF.